The present TCR beta chain was sequenced within a study of T cell clonotyping in hematopoietic cell transplantation. Time point given: recipient sample about 28 days before transplant, after cytoreduction. TCRdb's table, derived via immunoSEQ multiplex PCR, lists solely in-frame clones and lacks some. The sample has around 21,000 clones, 60% to 85% seen once; the top ten hold less than 20%. From germline, CDR1 is DFQATT and CDR2 SNEGSKA (reference sequence). This CDR3 has 10 residues. V gene TRBV20-1 combines with J gene TRBJ1-1; D unclear. The material was peripheral blood mononuclear cells, obtained before stem cell transplant. The TCR was taken from a man in his fifties or sixties with acute myeloid leukemia. Some clones in this sample may be carry-over from other donors' samples. This CDR3 is CTMGYTEAFF. The CDR3 bases are TGCACGATGGGATATACTGAAGCTTTCTTT.